This T cell receptor beta chain was identified during a study of shared clonotypes between healthy human individuals. Selected positively for CCR7 and CD45RO-negative, naive CD8 cells excluded terminally differentiated effector memory CD45RA+ cells. Adult Caucasians living in Nashville, Tennessee made up all of the donors. The assay was immunoSEQ multiplex PCR, and TCRdb's table has in-frame clones only and misses some. The table has about 2.1 million clones, just under 95% seen once. Trimming took 4 bases from V and 0 from J; bases not matched to a gene: 4. CDR1 is SGDLS and CDR2 is YYNGEE in the germline V gene. This CDR3 contains 15 residues.

This TCR derives from a man between 18 and 35 years old in good health. Some clones in this sample may be carry-over from other donors' samples. The sample taken for sequencing was naive CD8+ T cells from PBMCs. J is TRBJ2-7 and V is TRBV9; TRBD2 matches 10 bases. The CDR3 DNA follows: TGTGCCAGCAGCACATCTAGCGGGAGCTCCTACGAGCAGTACTTC. Translating it yields CASSTSSGSSYEQYF.